These 6 T cell receptor beta chains share one sample of origin, sequenced in a study of regulatory T cells in long-lasting Graves disease. In building TCR beta libraries, iRepertoire HTBI primers were used together with Arm-PCR of CDR3 regions. TCRdb ran MiXCR on the multiplex PCR reads and lists one entry per CDR3 protein. The sample gives about 240,000 distinct CDR3 sequences, 20% of which show up once; about 15% is in the top ten. Specified time point: newly diagnosed GD, antithyroid drugs for less than 3 months. PBMC-extracted RNA yielded the TCR library. Here the sequenced sample was peripheral blood mononuclear cells (PBMCs), taken at new diagnosis, from a patient treated with antithyroid drugs. The receptors stem from a female donor with Graves disease.

The genes are TRBV20-1 and TRBJ1-6; D may be TRBD1 (6 bases). Germline assignment: CDR1 DFQATT and CDR2 SNEGSKA (reference sequence). V shed 1 base and J shed 1 base, with 8 bases lying between them. The CDR3 has 15 residues. The CDR3 reads CSARGGGSYNSPLHF. The CDR3 DNA sequence: TGCAGTGCTAGAGGAGGGGGGTCCTATAATTCACCCCTCCACTTT.

This clonotype was seen many times. The CDR3 DNA reads as TGTGCCACCAGTGATTGGGGCGTCGAGACCCAGTACTTC. Translation gives CATSDWGVETQYF. The chain employs TRBV24-1 and TRBJ2-5; tentative D call: TRBD1 (5 bases). This CDR3 is built from 13 residues. CDR1 is KGHDR and CDR2 is SFDVKD in the germline V gene. The ends were cut back, 2 bases at V and 5 bases at J, with 8 bases in the middle.

This chain uses TRBV7-2 with TRBJ2-7; no firm D call. The germline V gene has CDR1 SGHTA and CDR2 FQGNSA. V dropped 5 bases and J dropped 5 bases, with 16 bases sitting between them. The CDR3 length is 14 residues. CDR3 sequence (DNA): TGTGCCAGCAGCCCAACAAAGGGTCGGGACGAGCAGTACTTC. Encoded protein: CASSPTKGRDEQYF.

This clonotype was detected ten times or more. This chain links TRBV9 with TRBJ2-2; D uncertain. The germline gives CDR1 SGDLS, CDR2 YYNGEE. V gave up 3 bases and J gave up 4 bases, with 16 bases separating them. The CDR3 runs to 16 residues. The DNA for the CDR3 is TGTGCCAGCAGCGGCCCGGGCCTCGGCGGCACCGGGGAGCTGTTTTTT. This gives the protein CASSGPGLGGTGELFF.

The sample holds many counts of this clonotype. The J gene is TRBJ2-1, the V gene TRBV28; D remains unclear. V lost 7 bases to trimming and J lost 0 bases, with 13 bases between them. Germline V gene data show CDR1 as MDHEN and CDR2 as SYDVKM. This CDR3 has 15 amino acids. CDR3 nucleotides: TGTGCCAGCAATACCCCTCCTAGCTCCTACAATGAGCAGTTCTTC. Protein product: CASNTPPSSYNEQFF. Based on the CDR3 plus reference TRBV28 and TRBJ2-1, the full variable domain is DVKVTQSSRYLVKRTGEKVFLECVQDMDHENMFWYRQDPGLGLRLIYFSYDVKMKEKGDIPEGYSVSREKKERFSLILESASTNQTSMYLCASNTPPSSYNEQFFGPGTRLTVL.

This clonotype was detected a few times. The rearrangement joins TRBV12-3 or TRBV12-4 to TRBJ2-2; D perhaps matches TRBD2 (5 bases). Deletions cut 4 bases from V and 1 base from J, with 7 bases between. The CDR3 is 14 amino acids. CDR3 residues: CASSYRENTGELFF. The CDR3, as DNA: TGTGCCAGCAGTTACCGGGAGAACACCGGGGAGCTGTTTTTT.